This T cell receptor beta chain was sequenced in a study of T cell therapy after organ transplantation. In the study overall: Up to 6 doses were given at 2-week intervals. Of about ten patients, eight responded clinically and two did not.

TCRdb keeps only in-frame clones here, not all; method: immunoSEQ multiplex PCR. The sample lists tens of thousands of clones; approximately 94% were seen once. Comment on this clone: Its antigen is unknown.

Study-wide points: Post-therapy reconstitution appeared to include transferred and endogenous clonotypes. Nonresponders had marked pretherapy clonal expansions and little post-therapy change.

The V and J ends lost 1 base and 3 bases respectively, with 9 bases between them. CDR1 SGHVS and CDR2 FQNEAQ come from the germline V gene. CDR3 length: 14 residues. Sequences were derived from CD8+ T cells from blood, sampled before autologous CMV-specific T cell therapy. This chain joins TRBV7-8 and TRBJ1-1; no firm D call. The sequence was collected from a human patient who had received a solid organ transplant and had CMV disease. Here the CDR3 reads CASSLGGSYTEAFF. The CDR3 DNA is TGTGCCAGCAGCTTAGGCGGATCTTACACTGAAGCTTTCTTT.